Listed here are 29 T cell receptor beta chains from one sample, sequenced in a study of breast tumors, draining lymph nodes, adjacent tissues. Samples came from axillary lymph nodes draining the breast cancer. TCRdb re-analysed the multiplex PCR reads in MiXCR, keeping a single row per CDR3 protein. Among about 180,000 distinct CDR3 sequences listed, around 33% were seen once. The specimen sequenced was axillary lymph node tissue. These receptor sequences come from a female donor with breast cancer. Some clones in this sample may be carry-over from other donors' samples.

This clonotype was counted ten times or more. This chain joins TRBV9 and TRBJ2-1; 9 nucleotides match TRBD1. CDR1 and CDR2 (germline): SGDLS, YYNGEE. Germline trimming cut 0 bases from V and 7 bases from J; bases unmatched to any gene: 11. The CDR3 has 17 residues. Here the CDR3 reads CASSVAAGQGPRNEQFF. For the CDR3, the DNA is TGTGCCAGCAGCGTAGCCGCGGGACAGGGTCCAAGAAATGAGCAGTTCTTC.

This clonotype was recorded many times. The chain uses TRBV30 and TRBJ2-1, with D tentatively TRBD1 (5 bases). The CDR3 consists of 11 residues. The germline V gene encodes CDR1 GTSNPN and CDR2 SVGIG (reference sequence). With 3 bases removed from V and 5 bases from J, the gap between germline ends came to 5 bases. The CDR3 DNA reads as TGTGCCTGGAGGACAGACAATGAGCAGTTCTTC. It encodes CAWRTDNEQFF.

There are a few counts of this clonotype. A much bigger clone sits one base away, suggesting this may be a read error. The CDR3 bases are TGTGCCAGCAGCTTAGCGGGGTGGTCCGAGCAGTACTTC. It codes for CASSLAGWSEQYF. The genes are TRBV11-2 and TRBJ2-7; D is perhaps TRBD2 (5 bases). The germline CDR1 and CDR2 sequences are SGHAT and FQNNGV. The CDR3 is 13 residues long. The ends were cut back, 1 base at V and 6 bases at J, with 10 bases in the middle. Together with reference TRBV11-2 and TRBJ2-7, the CDR3 gives the full variable domain: EAGVAQSPRYKIIEKRQSVAFWCNPISGHATLYWYQQILGQGPKLLIQFQNNGVVDDSQLPKDRFSAERLKGVDSTLKIQPAKLEDSAVYLCASSLAGWSEQYFGPGTRLTVT.

At least ten counts were recorded for this clonotype. J is TRBJ2-1 and V is TRBV20-1; 7 nucleotides match TRBD2. CDR1 and CDR2 from the germline V gene are DFQATT and SNEGSKA (reference sequence). The CDR3 is 15 residues long. J was trimmed by 2 bases and V by 3 bases; bases with no gene match: 7. The CDR3 region is CSASDSGGPYNEQFF. CDR3 nucleotides: TGCAGTGCTAGTGACTCGGGAGGCCCCTACAATGAGCAGTTCTTC.

Many counts were recorded for this clonotype. The CDR3 loop is CASSYIRTSVGETQYF. For the CDR3, the DNA is TGCGCCAGCAGCTACATAAGGACTAGCGTGGGGGAGACCCAGTACTTC. V usage is TRBV5-1 and J usage is TRBJ2-5; 9 bases map to TRBD2. The CDR3 totals 16 residues. Germline CDR1 SGHRS, CDR2 YFSETQ. V gave up 3 bases and J gave up 5 bases; unmatched junction bases: 11.

This clonotype was seen at least ten times. The chain carries TRBV3-1 and TRBJ1-3; TRBD1 might be the D (5 bases). V lost 0 bases and J lost 2, with 14 bases in between. This CDR3 spans 17 amino acids. The germline gives CDR1 LGHDT, CDR2 YNNKEL (reference sequence). CDR3 in amino acids: CASSQDEGPGAGNTIYF. CDR3 nucleotides: TGTGCCAGCAGCCAAGATGAAGGTCCGGGGGCTGGAAACACCATATATTTT. Full variable domain (outside the CDR3, taken from reference TRBV3-1 and TRBJ1-3): DTAVSQTPKYLVTQMGNDKSIKCEQNLGHDTMYWYKQDSKKFLKIMFSYNNKELIINETVPNRFSPKSPDKAHLNLHINSLELGDSAVYFCASSQDEGPGAGNTIYFGEGSWLTVV.

This sequence joins TRBV29-1 and TRBJ2-1; TRBD2 aligns across 11 bases. Germline V gene data show CDR1 as SQVTM and CDR2 as ANQGSEA. Trimming cost V 5 bases and J 7 bases; bases outside gene matches: 4. The CDR3 totals 13 residues. The CDR3 DNA sequence: TGCAGCGTTTCTAGCGGGAGGATTAATGAGCAGTTCTTC. Translating gives CSVSSGRINEQFF.

At least ten counts were recorded for this clonotype. The chain recombines TRBV7-2 with TRBJ2-2; D gene ambiguous. V lost 3 bases and J lost 9, with 26 bases in between. CDR1 is SGHTA, CDR2 FQGNSA, per germline. The CDR3 is made up of 18 amino acids. CDR3 nucleotide sequence: TGTGCCAGCAGCTTTATCGTCGGGCGGACCCGTAGTTTTCGGGAGCTGTTTTTT. It codes for CASSFIVGRTRSFRELFF.

In regard to this clonotype: The junction shows a germline mismatch at one end, possibly a read error. The rearrangement joins TRBV11-2 to TRBJ2-7; D is tentatively TRBD1 or TRBD2 (6 bases each). This CDR3 has 17 amino acids. The V gene's germline CDR1 is SGHAT and CDR2 FQNNGV. The CDR3 DNA sequence: TGTGCCAGCAGCTTCCCCGAGACTACCGGGGGCCACTACAAGCAGTACTTC. It codes for CASSFPETTGGHYKQYF.

This clonotype was counted only a few times. A much larger clone is a single base away; this may be a read error. Without the conserved terminal phenylalanine or tryptophan, this CDR3 likely stems from a read error. V is TRBV7-9 and J is TRBJ2-5, with D unresolved. Trimming shortened V by 0 bases and J by 2 bases, and 7 bases separated the two germline ends. This CDR3 spans 14 amino acids. Germline V gene data show CDR1 as SEHNR and CDR2 as FQNEAQ (reference sequence). CDR3 sequence reads: CASSLAGRQETQYL. The CDR3 nucleotides read TGTGCCAGCAGCTTAGCAGGACGGCAAGAGACCCAGTACCTC.

This clonotype has a count of ten or more. V and J are TRBV19 and TRBJ2-3, with TRBD1 matching 7 bases. Germline lookup yields CDR1 LNHDA and CDR2 SQIVND (reference sequence). The CDR3 is 14 amino acids. J lost 4 bases, V lost 6 bases, and 7 bases had no gene match. The CDR3 reads CASSRLDRADTQYF. CDR3 in DNA: TGTGCCAGTAGCAGACTCGACAGGGCAGATACGCAGTATTTT. The complete variable domain, with remaining parts taken from reference TRBV19 and TRBJ2-3, reads DGGITQSPKYLFRKEGQNVTLSCEQNLNHDAMYWYRQDPGQGLRLIYYSQIVNDFQKGDIAEGYSVSREKKESFPLTVTSAQKNPTAFYLCASSRLDRADTQYFGPGTRLTVL.

With respect to this clonotype: This could be a read error, since a much larger clone is one nucleotide away. CDR3 nucleotide sequence: TGTGCCAGCTGCCACGATTGGGGCGGTTCCGGCACGAAGACCCAGTACTTC. It translates to CASCHDWGGSGTKTQYF. V usage is TRBV6-6 and J usage is TRBJ2-5, with a weak D call TRBD1 (5 bases). With 8 bases removed from V and 6 bases from J, the gap between germline ends came to 28 bases. Per the germline V gene, CDR1 is MNHNY and CDR2 is SVGAGI (reference sequence). The CDR3 runs to 17 residues.

This clonotype was counted ten times or more. The chain recombines TRBV18 with TRBJ1-2, with 8 bases fitting TRBD1. Germline CDR1 and CDR2: KGHSH and LQKENI. The junction had 6 bases not matched to a gene; V was cut back by 3 bases and J by 0 bases. The CDR3 is made up of 16 amino acids. The CDR3: CASSPGQGGTNYGYTF. In DNA, the CDR3 is TGTGCCAGCTCACCTGGACAGGGTGGGACTAACTATGGCTACACCTTC.

This clonotype was recorded many times. The CDR3 sequence is CASSLGGTHDNTIYF. CDR3 DNA sequence: TGCGCCAGCAGCTTGGGTGGGACACACGATAACACCATATATTTT. V usage is TRBV5-1 and J usage is TRBJ1-3; tentative D call: TRBD1 (6 bases). The CDR3 length is 15 residues. Trimming removed 0 bases at V and 7 bases at J, with 14 bases between. CDR1 is SGHRS and CDR2 is YFSETQ in the germline V gene. The whole variable domain, filled in from reference TRBV5-1 and TRBJ1-3, reads KAGVTQTPRYLIKTRGQQVTLSCSPISGHRSVSWYQQTPGQGLQFLFEYFSETQRNKGNFPGRFSGRQFSNSRSEMNVSTLELGDSALYLCASSLGGTHDNTIYFGEGSWLTVV.

This clonotype was seen ten or more times. This chain joins TRBV7-2 and TRBJ2-7; no definite D call. Germline lookup yields CDR1 SGHTA and CDR2 FQGNSA. V lost 4 bases and J 0 bases, leaving 13 bases between the germline ends. This CDR3 is 15 amino acids long. DNA of the CDR3: TGTGCCAGCAGCTCCTATGCGACCGACTCCTACGAGCAGTACTTC. Encoded protein: CASSSYATDSYEQYF.

This clonotype was seen many times. The V and J genes are TRBV19 and TRBJ2-7; a weak D match, TRBD1 (5 bases). V was shortened by 9 bases and J by 5 bases, with 17 bases between the two germline ends. CDR3 length: 13 residues. CDR1 and CDR2 from the germline V gene are LNHDA and SQIVND (reference sequence). Written as DNA, the CDR3 is TGTGCCAGCTCGAGGCTACACAGGAACGAGCAGTACTTC. Its protein product is CASSRLHRNEQYF.

Comments on this clonotype: Since the CDR3 does not end with the conserved phenylalanine or tryptophan, this likely comes from a read error. The chain employs TRBV12-3 or TRBV12-4 and TRBJ2-7, with D hard to call. V lost 3 bases and J 2 bases, leaving 14 bases between the germline ends. The CDR3 has 15 amino acids. In nucleotides, the CDR3 is TGTGCCAGCAGTTTTTCCCCTCGAACAACCTACGAGCAGTACCTC. It translates to CASSFSPRTTYEQYL.

This clonotype occurred many times. The chain links TRBV3-1 to TRBJ1-3; no clear D. Germline V gene lookup returns CDR1 LGHDT and CDR2 YNNKEL (reference sequence). The CDR3 is 15 residues long. The V end was cut by 2 bases, the J end by 5 bases, with 13 bases between. As DNA, the CDR3 is TGTGCCAGCAGCCAATTGTCCCCCGGCAGAAACACCATATATTTT. It is translated as CASSQLSPGRNTIYF.

This chain joins TRBV28 and TRBJ2-1; 15 nucleotides agree with TRBD2. The CDR3 is made up of 22 amino acids. CDR1 and CDR2 (germline): MDHEN, SYDVKM. The V gene end was trimmed by 3 bases and the J gene end by 4 bases; junction bases not matched to a gene: 19. The CDR3 spells CASSFRLSGLAGGPTPYNEQFF. CDR3 coding DNA: TGTGCCAGCAGTTTCCGCTTGTCGGGACTAGCGGGGGGACCTACCCCTTACAATGAGCAGTTCTTC. The full variable domain, rest sourced from reference TRBV28 and TRBJ2-1, is DVKVTQSSRYLVKRTGEKVFLECVQDMDHENMFWYRQDPGLGLRLIYFSYDVKMKEKGDIPEGYSVSREKKERFSLILESASTNQTSMYLCASSFRLSGLAGGPTPYNEQFFGPGTRLTVL.

The chain recombines TRBV20-1 with TRBJ2-7; 10 nucleotides agree with TRBD2. CDR1 and CDR2 from the germline V gene are DFQATT and SNEGSKA (reference sequence). The ends lost 6 bases at V and 0 bases at J; junction bases unmatched: 2. This CDR3 contains 13 residues. This CDR3 is CSASGGVSYEQYF. The DNA of the CDR3 is TGCAGTGCCAGCGGGGGGGTCTCCTACGAGCAGTACTTC.

This clonotype was recorded at least ten times. The rearrangement links TRBV6-2 or TRBV6-3 to TRBJ2-7; tentative D call: TRBD2 (6 bases). CDR3 length: 15 amino acids. Germline V gives CDR1 MNHEY, CDR2 SVGEGT. The V and J ends lost 3 bases and 3 bases respectively, with 15 bases between them. CDR3 in DNA: TGTGCCAGCAGTTATAGGGCGGGGATGATCTACGAGCAGTACTTC. This codes for CASSYRAGMIYEQYF.

This chain uses TRBV10-1 with TRBJ2-7; 9 bases map to TRBD1. Germline CDR1 WNHNN, CDR2 SYGVQD (reference sequence). J was trimmed by 7 bases and V by 11 bases; bases with no gene match: 15. This CDR3 has 14 amino acids. The CDR3 nucleotides are TGCGCCGCGCCACCGGGACAGGGATACTATGAGCAGTACTTC. Encoded protein: CAAPPGQGYYEQYF.

This clonotype has at least ten counts. In DNA, the CDR3 is TGCAGTGCAACAGACAGGGGGTTTCCTAGCCAGCAGTACTTC. Encoded protein: CSATDRGFPSQQYF. V is TRBV20-1 and J is TRBJ2-7, with 9 bases identical to TRBD1. V lost 6 bases, J lost 8 bases, and 14 bases stayed unmatched. The CDR3 consists of 14 residues. CDR1 DFQATT and CDR2 SNEGSKA come from the germline V gene (reference sequence).

About this clonotype: As the CDR3 is not closed by the conserved phenylalanine or tryptophan, this likely results from a read error. The chain couples TRBV9 to TRBJ2-3; D is possibly TRBD1 (6 bases). Germline assignment: CDR1 SGDLS and CDR2 YYNGEE. Trimming took 4 bases from V and 2 from J, leaving 11 bases between them. There are 14 residues in the CDR3. CDR3 sequence reads: CASSLMGATDTQYL. CDR3 DNA: TGTGCCAGCAGCCTTATGGGGGCCACAGATACGCAGTATCTT.

About this clonotype itself: Since a much larger clone is just one base distant, this may be a read error. CDR3: CASRTGGANGYTF. Here the CDR3 DNA reads TGTGCCAGCAGGACAGGGGGCGCAAATGGCTACACCTTC. The chain has TRBV27 and TRBJ1-2; 10 bases line up with TRBD1. The length of the CDR3 is 13 residues. J was trimmed by 6 bases and V by 6 bases; bases with no gene match: 4. Germline V gives CDR1 MNHEY, CDR2 SMNVEV (reference sequence).

The V and J genes are TRBV6-5 and TRBJ2-7, with 7 bases fitting TRBD1. The trim removed 5 bases at V and 2 bases at J, leaving 9 bases unmatched. The CDR3 extends over 15 amino acids. Germline CDR1 and CDR2: MNHEY and SVGAGI. CDR3 residues: CASSPDRDPPYEQYF. The DNA of the CDR3 is TGTGCCAGCAGTCCCGACAGGGATCCCCCCTACGAGCAGTACTTC.

This clonotype was detected many times. The V call is TRBV28, the J call TRBJ2-1, with 9 nucleotides matching TRBD1. Unmatched junction bases numbered 7, after V lost 2 bases and J lost 8 bases. This CDR3 spans 15 amino acids. Per the germline V gene, CDR1 is MDHEN and CDR2 is SYDVKM. The CDR3 region has the DNA TGTGCCAGCAGTTTAGAACAGGGGGCATTGGATGAGCAGTTCTTC. This translates into CASSLEQGALDEQFF.

This clonotype was seen at least ten times. The chain joins TRBV6-5 to TRBJ2-3; D is possibly TRBD1 (8 bases). The CDR3 consists of 17 residues. Trimming took off 10 bases at V and 1 base at J, with 24 bases between the two ends. Germline values: CDR1 MNHEY, CDR2 SVGAGI. The CDR3 DNA reads as TGTGCCAACGGACCTAGAACAGGGGGGGGTGGCACAGATACGCAGTATTTT. Protein sequence: CANGPRTGGGGTDTQYF.

Comments on this clonotype: An end of the junction does not agree with germline; a read error may underlie this. The chain employs TRBV7-9 and TRBJ1-3; D may be TRBD1 (5 bases). CDR3 length: 20 residues. Germline V gives CDR1 SEHNR, CDR2 FQNEAQ (reference sequence). CDR3 coding DNA: TGTGCCAGCAGTTTGGTCGTTGGATCGAGGAGGGGAAGGTCTGGAAGCACCATATATTTT. As protein: CASSLVVGSRRGRSGSTIYF.